These 18 T cell receptor beta chains share one sample of origin, sequenced in a study of CXCR3-negative and CXCR3-positive naive CD8 T cells. Through 5' RACE with UMI labels, the TRB cDNA libraries were prepared. TCRdb re-called the 5' RACE reads; every CDR3 protein appears as one record, without DNA. The repertoire shows fewer than 80,000 distinct CDR3 sequences; the top ten hold approximately 1.5%. Sequences were obtained from naive CXCR3- CD8+ T cells from blood. As for subset: CD45RO-CCR7+CD27+CD95- naive CD8+ T cells lacking CXCR3 (TNR3-). The receptors were sampled from a human donor in good health. Some clones in this sample may be carry-over from other donors' samples.

The rearrangement links TRBV29-1 to TRBJ2-1; TCRdb's D call of TRBD1 is untestable without DNA. Germline V gene lookup returns CDR1 SQVTM and CDR2 ANQGSEA. The CDR3 has 11 residues. The CDR3: CSVDPGEEQFF.

This chain connects TRBV6-5 to TRBJ2-7; TCRdb's D call, TRBD1, is unchecked because there is no DNA. The germline CDR1 and CDR2 sequences are MNHEY and SVGAGI. This CDR3 comprises 16 residues. The chain's CDR3 is CASSLSVQGRTYEQYF.

The V gene is TRBV20-1, the J gene TRBJ2-1. Germline assignment: CDR1 DFQATT and CDR2 SNEGSKA (reference sequence). The CDR3 loop spans 19 amino acids. CDR3: CSASGHSKSVGSQPNEQFF.

The chain links TRBV29-1 to TRBJ2-3; TCRdb's D call, TRBD1, is unchecked because there is no DNA. Germline V gene lookup returns CDR1 SQVTM and CDR2 ANQGSEA. CDR3 length: 14 residues. The CDR3 protein is CSLRFGGGADTQCF.

This chain joins TRBV28 and TRBJ2-2; the D call from TCRdb, TRBD1, cannot be confirmed without DNA. Looked up from germline, CDR1 is MDHEN and CDR2 is SYDVKM. CDR3 length: 14 residues. The CDR3 protein is CASTGTGDTGELFF. The full variable domain, rest sourced from reference TRBV28 and TRBJ2-2, is DVKVTQSSRYLVKRTGEKVFLECVQDMDHENMFWYRQDPGLGLRLIYFSYDVKMKEKGDIPEGYSVSREKKERFSLILESASTNQTSMYLCASTGTGDTGELFFGEGSRLTVL.

The J gene is TRBJ2-1, the V gene TRBV5-6. Germline V gene lookup returns CDR1 SGHDT and CDR2 YYEEEE. CDR3 length equals 12 residues. Here the CDR3 reads CASSLHHNEQFF.

The chain links TRBV28 to TRBJ2-1; the TCRdb D gene call, TRBD1, has no DNA to confirm it. CDR3 length equals 14 residues. Germline CDR1 reads MDHEN; CDR2 reads SYDVKM. CDR3: CASSFRVAYNEQFF.

V usage is TRBV28 and J usage is TRBJ2-1. The CDR3 spans 15 residues. Looked up from germline, CDR1 is MDHEN and CDR2 is SYDVKM. The CDR3 here is CASSFMGEIGNEQFF.

The rearrangement links TRBV29-1 to TRBJ2-3. Germline CDR1 is SQVTM and CDR2 is ANQGSEA. This CDR3 contains 14 residues. This chain's CDR3 is CSVDLGASTDTQYF.

CDR3 in amino acids: CASSLDRGNTGELFF. This chain uses TRBV14 with TRBJ2-2; the TCRdb call, TRBD1, lacks DNA for checking. The CDR3 totals 15 residues. Germline loops: CDR1 SGHDN, CDR2 FVKESK.

The CDR3 loop is CASSFGRLPYNEQFF. This chain connects TRBV7-9 to TRBJ2-1; TCRdb reports TRBD2, a call that lacks DNA to check it against. This CDR3 is built from 15 residues. Germline assignment: CDR1 SEHNR and CDR2 FQNEAQ (reference sequence).

This chain links TRBV14 with TRBJ2-7. Germline V gene lookup returns CDR1 SGHDN and CDR2 FVKESK. The CDR3 runs to 15 residues. The CDR3 spells CASSQEGWGTYEQYF.

The rearrangement joins TRBV28 to TRBJ2-1; TCRdb's D gene call, TRBD1, goes unchecked for lack of DNA. Germline CDR1 is MDHEN and CDR2 is SYDVKM. The length of the CDR3 is 13 residues. CDR3 residues: CASSLTGVGEQFF.

The chain employs TRBV2 and TRBJ1-1; as DNA is missing, the TRBD1 call by TCRdb cannot be tested. This CDR3 region has 13 residues. Germline assignment: CDR1 SNHLY and CDR2 FYNNEI. The CDR3 protein is CASSDRGDAEAFF.

This chain joins TRBV4-3 and TRBJ2-7; TCRdb picks TRBD2, but there is no DNA to check that call. Germline values: CDR1 LGHNA, CDR2 YSLEER. The CDR3 is made up of 15 amino acids. The CDR3 spells CASSQAAGGFYEQYF.

The V and J genes are TRBV12-3 or TRBV12-4 and TRBJ1-2; TCRdb indicates TRBD1, and absent DNA this call remains unverified. CDR3 length equals 13 residues. CDR3 in amino acids: CASSVGTGGEDTF.

J is TRBJ2-2 and V is TRBV12-3 or TRBV12-4; the TRBD2 assignment by TCRdb is unverifiable without DNA. This CDR3 is built from 16 residues. CDR3 amino acids: CASIRPSGLDTGELFF.

J is TRBJ1-2 and V is TRBV20-1; TCRdb picks TRBD1, but there is no DNA to check that call. This CDR3 comprises 12 residues. In germline, CDR1 is DFQATT, CDR2 SNEGSKA (reference sequence). This CDR3 is CSASPGGAGYTF.